The 11 T cell receptor beta chains presented below share a single source sample, sequenced in a study of blood T cell repertoires in COVID-19. The data were produced by immunoSEQ multiplex PCR, yet TCRdb's version contains in-frame clones alone and is incomplete. Here the sample spans fewer than 200,000 clones, over 70% being singletons. Sequencing was done on a sample of peripheral blood. These receptors originate from a man between 65 and 85 years old with acute or convalescent COVID-19.

The gene calls are TRBV6-6 and TRBJ1-1; a weak D match, TRBD1 (5 bases). Trimming left V 6 bases short and J 2 bases short, with 10 bases between. The CDR3 sequence is 13 residues long. In germline, CDR1 is MNHNY, CDR2 SVGAGI (reference sequence). CDR3 in amino acids: CASRFDSNTEAFF. As DNA, the CDR3 is TGTGCCAGCAGATTTGACAGCAACACTGAAGCTTTCTTT.

A few counts support this clone. CDR3 nucleotides: TGTGCCAGCAGCTTGGGACAGGGGGCTCCCTACGAGCAGTACTTC. This gives the protein CASSLGQGAPYEQYF. The V gene is TRBV7-2, the J gene TRBJ2-7, with 12 bases lining up with TRBD1. This CDR3 is built from 15 residues. V shed 3 bases, J shed 2 bases, and the junction held 2 bases outside the gene matches. The germline gives CDR1 SGHTA, CDR2 FQGNSA. Using reference TRBV7-2 and TRBJ2-7 for the parts outside the CDR3, the full variable domain is GAGVSQSPSNKVTEKGKDVELRCDPISGHTALYWYRQSLGQGLEFLIYFQGNSAPDKSGLPSDRFSAERTGGSVSTLTIQRTQQEDSAVYLCASSLGQGAPYEQYFGPGTRLTVT.

This clone was observed a single time. The V gene is TRBV7-2, the J gene TRBJ1-3; D unresolved. CDR1 and CDR2 from the germline V gene are SGHTA and FQGNSA. V was clipped by 5 bases and J by 0 bases, with 11 bases between them. The CDR3 consists of 15 residues. The CDR3 DNA reads TGTGCCAGCAGCCCGGGGAGGGTCTCTGGAAACACCATATATTTT. Residues: CASSPGRVSGNTIYF.

This clone was counted a few times. The CDR3 protein is CASSPGDLGQPQHF. CDR3 bases: TGTGCCAGCAGTCCAGGGGATTTAGGCCAGCCCCAGCATTTT. The chain joins TRBV28 to TRBJ1-5; a possible D gene is TRBD1 (6 bases). Per the germline V gene, CDR1 is MDHEN and CDR2 is SYDVKM. V was shortened by 5 bases and J by 7 bases, with 15 bases between the two germline ends. The CDR3 contains 14 residues.

This clone has a handful of counts. The chain is built from TRBV10-1 and TRBJ2-2; D perhaps matches TRBD2 (5 bases). The germline gives CDR1 WNHNN, CDR2 SYGVQD (reference sequence). Trimming took off 6 bases at V and 1 base at J, with 12 bases between the two ends. The CDR3 has 15 amino acids. For the CDR3, the DNA is TGCGCCAGCAGCACCCACGCGGGGAACACCGGGGAGCTGTTTTTT. Encoded protein: CASSTHAGNTGELFF.

V usage is TRBV7-2 and J usage is TRBJ1-6, with TRBD1 matching over 7 bases. Looked up from germline, CDR1 is SGHTA and CDR2 is FQGNSA. CDR3 length: 16 amino acids. With 4 bases clipped from V and 5 bases from J, the junction kept 8 bases outside the gene matches. The CDR3 spells CASSSRQGWDNSPLHF. CDR3 sequence (DNA): TGTGCCAGCAGCTCGCGACAGGGTTGGGATAATTCACCCCTCCACTTT.

This clone was seen once. The chain employs TRBV28 and TRBJ1-3; 9 bases are shared with TRBD1. CDR1 and CDR2 (germline): MDHEN, SYDVKM. With V trimmed by 4 bases and J by 4 bases, 8 bases remained unmatched. The CDR3 length is 16 residues. CDR3 coding DNA: TGTGCCAGCAGTTCCCTTGGGACAGGGCTCGGAAACACCATATATTTT. This gives the protein CASSSLGTGLGNTIYF.

This clone was found once. The V gene is TRBV5-1, the J gene TRBJ1-4; 7 bases match TRBD1. Germline V gene sequence: CDR1 SGHRS, CDR2 YFSETQ. The length of the CDR3 is 15 residues. Trimming cost V 0 bases and J 6 bases; bases outside gene matches: 5. The CDR3 DNA is TGCGCCAGCAGCTTGGAGCAGGGGGTGGATGAAAAACTGTTTTTT. Translation: CASSLEQGVDEKLFF.

The CDR3 coding sequence is TGTGCCAGCAGCCGGACACAGGGTTTCAACTACGAGCAGTACTTC. It codes for CASSRTQGFNYEQYF. The J gene is TRBJ2-7, the V gene TRBV14; possible D gene TRBD1, 6 bases. CDR1 is SGHDN, CDR2 FVKESK, per germline. Trimming removed 4 bases at V and 3 bases at J, with 16 bases between. The CDR3 has 15 amino acids.

The chain employs TRBV10-2 and TRBJ2-5; D uncertain. Deletions cut 1 base from V and 5 bases from J, with 5 bases between. In germline, CDR1 is WSHSY, CDR2 SAAADI. The CDR3 has 12 residues. In DNA form, the CDR3 reads TGCGCCAGCAGTGAGTTCGGGGAGACCCAGTACTTC. Amino acids: CASSEFGETQYF.

This chain uses TRBV9 with TRBJ1-3; TRBD1 is a possible D gene (5 bases). Germline V CDR1 and CDR2: SGDLS, YYNGEE. Trimming removed 3 bases at V and 4 bases at J, with 11 bases between. The CDR3 loop spans 14 amino acids. CDR3 DNA sequence: TGTGCCAGCAGCGCAGGGTTATCCGGAAACACCATATATTTT. Translated, it gives CASSAGLSGNTIYF.